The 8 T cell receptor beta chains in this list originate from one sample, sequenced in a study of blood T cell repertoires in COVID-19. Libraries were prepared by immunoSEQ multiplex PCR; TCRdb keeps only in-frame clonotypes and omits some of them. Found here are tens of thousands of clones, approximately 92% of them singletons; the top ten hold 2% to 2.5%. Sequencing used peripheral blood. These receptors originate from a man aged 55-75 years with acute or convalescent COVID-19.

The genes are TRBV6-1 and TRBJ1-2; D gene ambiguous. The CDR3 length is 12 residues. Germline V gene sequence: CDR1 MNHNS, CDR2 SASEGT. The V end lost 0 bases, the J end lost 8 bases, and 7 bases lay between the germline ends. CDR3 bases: TGTGCCAGCAGTGAAGCTCCTCGGGGCTACACCTTC. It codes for CASSEAPRGYTF.

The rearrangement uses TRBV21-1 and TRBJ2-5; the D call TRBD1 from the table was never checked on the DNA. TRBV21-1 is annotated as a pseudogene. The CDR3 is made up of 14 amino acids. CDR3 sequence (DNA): TGTGCCAGCAGCAAACCGGGACAGCAAGAGACCCAGTACTTC. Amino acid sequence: CASSKPGQQETQYF.

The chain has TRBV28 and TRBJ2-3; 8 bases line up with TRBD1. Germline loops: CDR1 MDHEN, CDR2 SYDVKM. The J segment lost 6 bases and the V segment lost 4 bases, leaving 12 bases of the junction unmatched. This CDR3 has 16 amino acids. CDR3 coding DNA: TGTGCCAGCAGTTCCACGACGAGACAGGGGTGGGATACGCAGTATTTT. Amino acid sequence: CASSSTTRQGWDTQYF.

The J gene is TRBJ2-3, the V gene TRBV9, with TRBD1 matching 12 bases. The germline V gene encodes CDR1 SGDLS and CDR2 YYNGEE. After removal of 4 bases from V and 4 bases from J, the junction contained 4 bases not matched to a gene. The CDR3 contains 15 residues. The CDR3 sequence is CASSTGTGGADTQYF. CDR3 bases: TGTGCCAGCAGCACAGGGACAGGGGGCGCAGATACGCAGTATTTT.

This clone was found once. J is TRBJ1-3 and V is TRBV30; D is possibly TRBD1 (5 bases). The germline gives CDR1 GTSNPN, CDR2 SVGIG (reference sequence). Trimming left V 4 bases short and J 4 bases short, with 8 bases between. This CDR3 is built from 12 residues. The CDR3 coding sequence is TGTGCCTGGAAGGCAGGGGGAAACACCATATATTTT. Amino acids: CAWKAGGNTIYF.

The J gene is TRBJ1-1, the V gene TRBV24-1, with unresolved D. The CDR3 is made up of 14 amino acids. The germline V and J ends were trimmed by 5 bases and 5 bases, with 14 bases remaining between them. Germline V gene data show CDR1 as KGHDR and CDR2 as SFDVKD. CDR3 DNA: TGTGCCACCAGTGGCCCTCCGGGGTGGACTGAAGCTTTCTTT. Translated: CATSGPPGWTEAFF.

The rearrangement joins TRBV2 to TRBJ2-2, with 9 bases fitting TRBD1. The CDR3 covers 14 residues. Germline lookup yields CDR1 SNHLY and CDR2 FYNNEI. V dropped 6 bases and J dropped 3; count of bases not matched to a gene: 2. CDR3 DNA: TGTGCCAGCAGGTGGGACAGGGACACCGGGGAGCTGTTTTTT. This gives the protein CASRWDRDTGELFF. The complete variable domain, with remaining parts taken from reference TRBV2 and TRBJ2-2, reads EPEVTQTPSHQVTQMGQEVILRCVPISNHLYFYWYRQILGQKVEFLVSFYNNEISEKSEIFDDQFSVERPDGSNFTLKIRSTKLEDSAMYFCASRWDRDTGELFFGEGSRLTVL.

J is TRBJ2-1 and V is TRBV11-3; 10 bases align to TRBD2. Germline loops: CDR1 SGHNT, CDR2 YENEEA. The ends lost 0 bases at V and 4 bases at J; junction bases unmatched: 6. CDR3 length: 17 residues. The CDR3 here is CASSLDLSGRAYNEQFF. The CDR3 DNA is TGTGCCAGCAGCTTAGATCTGAGCGGGAGGGCTTACAATGAGCAGTTCTTC.